Shown below are 2 T cell receptor beta chains from a single sample sequenced in a study of post-analysis software for immune sequencing data (dated by TCRdb to 2015 to 2017). Summary of the overall study and its limitations: Significantly higher frequencies in patients than in controls were found for roughly five TRBV segments, including TRBV5-6, TRBV5-1 and TRBV20-1.

Their target antigens are unknown. The receptor library was made with PCR. Instrument on record: Illumina HiSeq 2500. To reduce PCR and sequencing biases, unique molecular identifiers were built into the TCR beta cDNA libraries. The public sequencing data were trimmed at Q25 with fastp and processed into clonotypes with MiXCR by TCRdb, which kept only in-frame beta chains. Records with the same CDR3 protein are collapsed into one entry carrying the most frequent genes and DNA. The sample table holds around 500,000 distinct CDR3 sequences, of which about a third were seen once. Together, the top ten hold approximately 6% of the sample. The sequenced material came from blood. These receptor sequences come from a girl under 18 with multiple sclerosis.

This clonotype occurred a few times. This chain joins TRBV5-5 and TRBJ1-6, with TRBD1 as a possible D gene (6 bases). CDR1 SGHKS and CDR2 YYEKEE come from the germline V gene (reference sequence). Trimming took off 3 bases at V and 0 bases at J, with 22 bases between the two ends. The CDR3 totals 20 residues. CDR3 residues: CASSSGPGTPQSSYNSPLHF. DNA for the CDR3: TGTGCCAGCAGCTCGGGACCCGGGACACCACAGAGCTCCTATAATTCACCCCTCCACTTT.

This clonotype has at least ten counts. The J gene is TRBJ1-6, the V gene TRBV13, with TRBD1 as a possible D gene (5 bases). This CDR3 has 14 amino acids. Germline V gene lookup returns CDR1 PRHDT and CDR2 FYEKMQ (reference sequence). The ends were cut back, 3 bases at V and 9 bases at J, with 12 bases in the middle. Here the CDR3 DNA reads TGTGCCAGCAGCTTCACGGGAACAGGTTCACCCCTCCACTTT. Translated, it gives CASSFTGTGSPLHF.